This T cell receptor (beta chain) stems from a study of blood T cell repertoires in COVID-19. Study summary: Samples taken during acute and convalescent COVID-19 were collected in the United States, Italy and Spain.

Researchers sorted participants into cohorts using their self-reported clinical history. Cohort 3 recovered donors had two negative PCRs, clearance, or symptom resolution. CDR3 size: 14 residues. Germline values: CDR1 SGHTA, CDR2 FQGNSA. V was trimmed by 5 bases and J by 6 bases, leaving 16 bases between them. In the original analysis: It was from reference gene primer amplification that nucleated cell counts were estimated. The assay was immunoSEQ multiplex PCR, and TCRdb's table has in-frame clones only and misses some. For V, J and clone size, that table is used; D and trimming come from the DNA. Found here are approximately 200,000 clones, about 81% of them singletons; the top ten hold approximately 9.2%.

The gene calls are TRBV7-2 and TRBJ1-2, with TRBD1 as a possible D gene (6 bases). Sequenced: PBMCs or T cells enriched from blood (not recorded which). The TCR originated in a man in his forties who had recovered from COVID-19. The CDR3, as DNA: TGTGCCAGCAGCCCCGCGGTACAGGGTGATGGCTACACCTTC. Translated: CASSPAVQGDGYTF.